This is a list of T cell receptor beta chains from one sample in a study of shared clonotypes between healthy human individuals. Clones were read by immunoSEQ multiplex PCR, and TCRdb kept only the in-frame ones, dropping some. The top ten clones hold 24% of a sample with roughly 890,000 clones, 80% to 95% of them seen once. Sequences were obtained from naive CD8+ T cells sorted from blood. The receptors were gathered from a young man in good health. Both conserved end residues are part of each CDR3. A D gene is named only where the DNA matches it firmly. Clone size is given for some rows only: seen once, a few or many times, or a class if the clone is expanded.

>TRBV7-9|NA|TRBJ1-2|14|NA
TGTGCCAGCAGCAGGGGACATACTAACTATGGCTACACCTTC
CASSRGHTNYGYTF
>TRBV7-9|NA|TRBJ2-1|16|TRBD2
TGTGCCAGCAGCCCGAGGACTAGCGCGTCCTACAATGAGCAGTTCTTC
CASSPRTSASYNEQFF
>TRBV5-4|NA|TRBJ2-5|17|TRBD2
TGTGCCAGCAGCTTGCGGGGTAGCGGGAGAGGTGGAGAGACCCAGTACTTC
CASSLRGSGRGGETQYF
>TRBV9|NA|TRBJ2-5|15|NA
TGTGCCAGCAGCGTAGGATGGAGTGAGGGGGAGACCCAGTACTTC
CASSVGWSEGETQYF
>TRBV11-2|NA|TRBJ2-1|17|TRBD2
TGTGCCAGCAGCCCCTCACTAGCGGGACTAGTTAACAATGAGCAGTTCTTC
CASSPSLAGLVNNEQFF
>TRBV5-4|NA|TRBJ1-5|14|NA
TGTGCCAGCAGCTCAGGCATTGGCAATCAGCCCCAGCATTTT
CASSSGIGNQPQHF
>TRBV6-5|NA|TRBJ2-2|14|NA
TGTGCCAGCAGTTACTCGTTGGACACCGGGGAGCTGTTTTTT
CASSYSLDTGELFF
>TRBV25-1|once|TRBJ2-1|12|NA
TGTGCCAGCAGTGAAGCAAGACATGAGCAGTTCTTC
CASSEARHEQFF
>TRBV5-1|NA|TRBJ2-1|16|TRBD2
TGCGCCAGCAGCTTGGGGCTAGCGGGAGTTTCGGATGAGCAGTTCTTC
CASSLGLAGVSDEQFF
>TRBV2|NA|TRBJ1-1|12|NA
TGTGCCAGCAGTGATCTGGGTCCTGAAGCTTTCTTT
CASSDLGPEAFF
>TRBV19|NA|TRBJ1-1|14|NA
TGTGCCAGTAGTATAGCAACAGGGCCGACTGAAGCTTTCTTT
CASSIATGPTEAFF
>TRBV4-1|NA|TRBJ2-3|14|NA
TGCGCCAGCAGCCACCGACAGGACACAGATACGCAGTATTTT
CASSHRQDTDTQYF
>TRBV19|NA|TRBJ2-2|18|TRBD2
TGTGCCAGTAGTACTTCGACTAGCGGGACCCTGAACACCGGGGAGCTGTTTTTT
CASSTSTSGTLNTGELFF
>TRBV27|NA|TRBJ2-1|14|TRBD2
TGTGCCAGCAGTCTAAGCGGGAGGGCCAATGAGCAGTTCTTC
CASSLSGRANEQFF
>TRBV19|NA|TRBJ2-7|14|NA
TGTGCCAGTAGTATAGATCCACTCGGGTACGAGCAGTACTTC
CASSIDPLGYEQYF
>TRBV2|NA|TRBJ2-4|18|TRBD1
TGTGCCAGCAGTGGCCCCCGGACAGGTGATCCAACCCAAAACATTCAGTACTTC
CASSGPRTGDPTQNIQYF
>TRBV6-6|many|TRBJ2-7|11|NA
TGTGCCAGCGCTAGTCTTTACGAGCAGTACTTC
CASASLYEQYF
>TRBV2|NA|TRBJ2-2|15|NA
TGTGCCAGCAGTCCCTTGGGGACGGACACCGGGGAGCTGTTTTTT
CASSPLGTDTGELFF
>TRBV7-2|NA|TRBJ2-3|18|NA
TGTGCCAGCAGCTCAGGATGGAGGGAAACCCTTTTCGCAGATACGCAGTATTTT
CASSSGWRETLFADTQYF
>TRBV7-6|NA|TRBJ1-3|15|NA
TGTGCCAGCAGCCCATCGACAGGACTTGGAAACACCATATATTTT
CASSPSTGLGNTIYF
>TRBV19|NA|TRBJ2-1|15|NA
TGTGCCAGTAGTCCGGGTTTCTGGTCCTACAATGAGCAGTTCTTC
CASSPGFWSYNEQFF
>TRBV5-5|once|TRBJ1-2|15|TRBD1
TGTGCCAGCAGCCATCCGGGACAGGGGGCATATGGCTACACCTTC
CASSHPGQGAYGYTF
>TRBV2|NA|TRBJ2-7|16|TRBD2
TGTGCCAGCAGTACTTCACCGGGACTAGCATCGATCGAGCAGTACTTC
CASSTSPGLASIEQYF
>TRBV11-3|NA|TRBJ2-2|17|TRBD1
TGTGCCAGCAGCCCCAACACCGGGACAGCGAACACCGGGGAGCTGTTTTTT
CASSPNTGTANTGELFF
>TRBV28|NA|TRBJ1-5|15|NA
TGTGCCAGCAGTTTCCGGAGGGGTAGCAATCAGCCCCAGCATTTT
CASSFRRGSNQPQHF
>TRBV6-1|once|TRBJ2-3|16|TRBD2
TGTGCCAGCAGTGAAGCGGAGCGGGAACACACAGATACGCAGTATTTT
CASSEAEREHTDTQYF
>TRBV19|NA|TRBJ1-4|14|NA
TGTGCCAGTAGTATAACATGGCGTAGTGAAAAACTGTTTTTT
CASSITWRSEKLFF
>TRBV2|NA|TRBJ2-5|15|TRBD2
TGTGCCAGCAGCGCTAGCGGGAGGGCCCGAGAGACCCAGTACTTC
CASSASGRARETQYF
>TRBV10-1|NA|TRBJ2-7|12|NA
TGCGCCAGCAGTGATCCTGGCTACGAGCAGTACTTC
CASSDPGYEQYF
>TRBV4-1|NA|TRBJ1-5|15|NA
TGCGCCAGCAGCCAAGGGGAGGTGAATCTTCAGCCCCAGCATTTT
CASSQGEVNLQPQHF
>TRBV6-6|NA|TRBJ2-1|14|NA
TGTGCCAGCAGTTACTCCACGTGGGGGGATGAGCAGTTCTTC
CASSYSTWGDEQFF